This TCR beta chain was recorded in a study of human T cells and chemical hapten exposure (dated by TCRdb to the early 2020s). Regarding the complete study: For sensitization, 2% DPC in acetone was applied to an approximately 2 cm by approximately 2 cm area of upper inner arm skin. Patients additionally received weekly therapeutic DPC doses to the scalp throughout the approximately 22-week study period. Patch testing was performed on the upper back with Finn chambers containing 0.01% DPC, and the patch tests were scored after 6 days according to International Contact Dermatitis Research Group standards. The mostly female patient cohort included alopecia areata with under or over 50% scalp involvement, alopecia totalis and alopecia universalis. The libraries were sequenced as a pool, and the TCR yield per sample differed mostly because of small variations in library volumes within the pool. The study tracked peripheral blood TCR repertoire changes in vivo during primary and secondary sensitization to the hapten diphenylcyclopropenone (DPC) in alopecia patients. Blood samples were taken from patients before sensitization (week 0) and at 2, 6 and about 24 weeks after DPC sensitization. For TCR sequencing, blood came from approximately 29 alopecia patients at anywhere from one to four time points (pre-sensitization, 2, 6 and 24 weeks). What the authors observed across the whole study: Repeated subsampling changed both the strength of the expansion versus patch-test correlation and the threshold at which the correlation became significant. No change with DPC sensitization was found in the number of TCRs above 1 in 1000 frequency, and no evidence of global repertoire structure alterations was found. Compared with pre-sensitization or healthy control sets, expanded TCRs formed significantly more large CDR3 similarity clusters, which is consistent with antigen-driven responses. Alopecia, a presumed autoimmune disease, was present in all patients, so the immune response of the patients might differ from that of healthy individuals. The number of PT1 expanded TCRs positively correlated with patch test score, significant at thresholds 8, 16 and 32 but not 4.

The method behind the library was RACE. The listed sequencing device is NextSeq 500. During library preparation, unique molecular identifiers were attached to individual cDNA molecules so that TCRs could be counted in a quantitative, reproducible way. Each blood RNA sample was used to sequence both TCR alpha and TCR beta chains. On the study's bioinformatics: A median of roughly 99,000 TCRs per sample was observed, with a range of roughly 23,224 to 700,000. V, J and CDR3 annotation of the TCR reads was carried out using the Decombinator software suite. For the PS versus PT1 abundance plots, all samples were subsampled to the same number of TCRs (28,000). Expanded TCRs were defined as absent before sensitization and observed at least eight times at the 2-week time point. TCRdb passed the public sequencing reads through fastp at Q25 and MiXCR, retaining productive beta sequences. Each CDR3 protein appears once, grouped with its most common genes and DNA. For this entry, the V and J calls and clone size follow TCRdb and not the study's own pipeline. Here the sample has roughly 100,000 distinct CDR3 sequences; 30% to 35% occur a single time. Less than 3% of the sample goes to the ten largest clones.

Remarks on this clonotype: Its specific antigen is unknown. The record has no base qualities; no much larger clone is one base away.

The CDR3, cysteine through valine, is 15 amino acids long. The entry retains the CDR3 DNA only, 45 bases that are in frame from base 1. CDR1 and CDR2 (LGHDT, YNNKEL) derive from the germline V gene (reference sequence). V was cut back by 1 base and J by 2 bases, leaving a gap of 12 bases between them. Sample time point, as interpreted from the label and publication: patch test 3, about 24 weeks after DPC sensitization. This specimen's treatment or condition label, per the study, means: therapeutic diphenylcyclopropenone sensitization with weekly scalp DPC. At every patch-test visit, the blood draw took place before the patch test was put on. Patients were considered eligible if aged 18 to 70, diagnosed with alopecia and deemed suitable for DPC therapy, and patients were excluded if pregnant. Total RNA was extracted from unfractionated whole blood that had been collected in Tempus Blood RNA tubes.

This TCR was sampled from a man aged 40-49 years with alopecia areata. Some clones in this sample may be carry-over from other donors' samples. The sample here was whole blood, taken in connection with sensitization to the hapten diphenylcyclopropenone (DPC). This chain is built from TRBV3-1 and TRBJ2-7; the D region possibly corresponds to TRBD2 (5 bases align). This receptor carries the CDR3 CASSQGIGETYEQYV. The nucleotide sequence is given as TGTGCCAGCAGCCAAGGTATTGGGGAGACCTACGAGCAGTACGTC.